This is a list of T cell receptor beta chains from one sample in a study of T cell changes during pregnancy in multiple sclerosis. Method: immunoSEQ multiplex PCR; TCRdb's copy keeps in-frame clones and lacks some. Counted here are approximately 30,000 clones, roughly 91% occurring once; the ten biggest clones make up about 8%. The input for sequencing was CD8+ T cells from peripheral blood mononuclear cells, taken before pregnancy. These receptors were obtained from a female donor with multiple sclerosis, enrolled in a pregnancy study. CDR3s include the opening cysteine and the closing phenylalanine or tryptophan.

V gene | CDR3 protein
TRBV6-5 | CASSYGQAEETQYF
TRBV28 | CASSLSGVVEAFF
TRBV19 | CASSSFSQLDEQYF
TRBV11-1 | CASSDAGGTSYEQYF
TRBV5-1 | CASTERPTGTDYEQYF
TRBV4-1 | CASSQSNTGNSPLHF
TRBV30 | CAWSVRRGGFWETQYF
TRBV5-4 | CASSSHNYEAFF
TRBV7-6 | CASSLATTANTEAFF
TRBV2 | CASSLTSGGASSYNEQFF
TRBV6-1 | CASSQGAEAGNTIYF
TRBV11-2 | CASSLAGGFMNEQFF
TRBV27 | CASSLGASTDTQYF
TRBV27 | CASSSGQSWTEAFF
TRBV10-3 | CAISEEGFYGYTF
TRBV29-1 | CSVVTGPEGYGYTF
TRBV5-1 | CASSHRTSGSDTQYF
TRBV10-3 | CASQGSTEAFF
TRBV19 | CASSITPGQNTEAFF
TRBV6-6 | CASIPDGEETQYF
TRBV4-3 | CASSQDTGRSTDTQYF
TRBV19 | CASSIVPPSTGINQPQHF
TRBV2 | CASGRGPGGPDTQYF
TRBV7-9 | CASSLAQGMAQYF
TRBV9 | CASSVEDSFYEQYF
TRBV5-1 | CASSLDIDRGRYEQYF